One and the same sample provided the 32 T cell receptor beta chains below, sequenced in a study of blood T cell repertoires in COVID-19. The repertoire was sequenced with immunoSEQ multiplex PCR; TCRdb's copy has only in-frame clones and lacks some. In the table there are 70,000 to 100,000 clones, around nine tenths of which are singletons. Material: peripheral blood. The receptors stem from a man at least 80 years old with active or convalescent COVID-19.

This clone was seen once. CDR3 in amino acids: CASSPQGLILHF. The CDR3 region has the DNA TGTGCCAGCAGTCCACAGGGTCTAATCCTCCACTTT. V is TRBV7-2 and J is TRBJ1-6; TRBD1 is a possible D gene (6 bases). CDR3 length: 12 residues. Per germline, CDR1 SGHTA and CDR2 FQGNSA. The V end lost 6 bases, the J end lost 15 bases, and 15 bases lay between the germline ends.

The V and J genes are TRBV5-1 and TRBJ1-1, with D possibly matching TRBD1 (5 bases). Trimming took 4 bases from V and 1 from J, leaving 17 bases between them. CDR1 and CDR2 from the germline V gene are SGHRS and YFSETQ. This CDR3 has 16 amino acids. The CDR3 sequence is CASSPLGEGRNTEAFF. In DNA form, the CDR3 reads TGCGCCAGCAGCCCCCTCGGGGAGGGGAGGAACACTGAAGCTTTCTTT.

Details on this clone: This sample includes further DNA sequences coding for the same CDR3. The V call is TRBV28, the J call TRBJ1-5; TRBD1 matches 8 bases. The V gene end was trimmed by 5 bases and the J gene end by 4 bases; junction bases not matched to a gene: 4. Germline CDR1 is MDHEN and CDR2 is SYDVKM. CDR3 size: 14 residues. CDR3 nucleotides: TGTGCCAGCAGTAGAGACAGGGGAAATCAGCCCCAGCATTTT. Translating gives CASSRDRGNQPQHF.

The sample holds one count of this clone. J is TRBJ1-3 and V is TRBV4-3; maybe TRBD1 (6 bases). V gave up 0 bases and J gave up 2 bases, with 11 bases separating them. Germline values: CDR1 LGHNA, CDR2 YSLEER. This CDR3 contains 16 residues. CDR3 nucleotide sequence: TGCGCCAGCAGCCAAGACTGGGGGCAGGCTGGAAACACCATATATTTT. Protein sequence: CASSQDWGQAGNTIYF.

The rearrangement links TRBV6-2 or TRBV6-3 to TRBJ2-7, with D possibly being TRBD2 (6 bases). The CDR3 runs 15 residues. V was clipped by 4 bases and J by 6 bases, with 19 bases between them. Germline loops: CDR1 MNHEY, CDR2 SVGEGT. CDR3 in amino acids: CASSSRTDGGAEQYF. The CDR3, as DNA: TGTGCCAGCAGTTCTAGGACGGACGGGGGAGCCGAGCAGTACTTC.

In this sample, this clone turned up once. In DNA, the CDR3 is TGTGCCAGCAGCTTGTCAGGGGCAGAGACCCAGTACTTC. Residues: CASSLSGAETQYF. The chain combines TRBV5-8 with TRBJ2-5; perhaps TRBD1 as D (6 bases). The CDR3 is made up of 13 amino acids. Trimming cost V 1 base and J 4 bases, with 8 bases left between them. Germline CDR1 and CDR2: SGHTS and YDEGEE. Full variable domain (missing parts from reference TRBV5-8 and TRBJ2-5): EAGVTQSPTHLIKTRGQQATLRCSPISGHTSVYWYQQALGLGLQFLLWYDEGEERNRGNFPPRFSGRQFPNYSSELNVNALELEDSALYLCASSLSGAETQYFGPGTRLLVL.

J is TRBJ2-5 and V is TRBV3-1 (or the pseudogene TRBV3-2); D is perhaps TRBD2 (6 bases). This CDR3 has 16 amino acids. With 0 bases removed from V and 4 bases from J, the gap between germline ends came to 15 bases. In germline, CDR1 is LGHDT, CDR2 YNNKEL (reference sequence). CDR3 amino acids: CASSQESRGGRETQYF. CDR3 nucleotides: TGTGCCAGCAGCCAAGAGTCTAGGGGAGGTAGAGAGACCCAGTACTTC.

The genes are TRBV12-3 or TRBV12-4 and TRBJ1-1; maybe TRBD1 (5 bases). V was clipped by 1 base and J by 7 bases, with 10 bases between them. CDR3 length equals 13 residues. In nucleotides, the CDR3 is TGTGCCAGCAGTTTAGGGGGCCCGGGTGAAGCTTTCTTT. It yields the protein CASSLGGPGEAFF.

This clone was seen more than once but under ten times. The V call is TRBV6-6, the J call TRBJ1-1, with 7 bases aligning to TRBD1. Germline assignment: CDR1 MNHNY and CDR2 SVGAGI (reference sequence). V shed 5 bases, J shed 4 bases, and the junction held 4 bases outside the gene matches. The CDR3 totals 13 residues. The CDR3 sequence: CASSEDRFTEAFF. CDR3 nucleotide sequence: TGTGCCAGCAGTGAGGACAGGTTCACTGAAGCTTTCTTT.

The chain joins TRBV15 to TRBJ2-7; 11 bases line up with TRBD2. V lost 4 bases and J lost 0; bases outside the gene matches: 2. The CDR3 covers 15 residues. Per germline, CDR1 LNHNV and CDR2 YYDKDF (reference sequence). CDR3 DNA: TGTGCCACCAGCAAGCTAGCGGGAGGCTCCTACGAGCAGTACTTC. Translation: CATSKLAGGSYEQYF.

The chain has TRBV28 and TRBJ2-2, with a weak D call TRBD2 (6 bases). V lost 11 bases to trimming and J lost 0 bases, with 10 bases between them. Germline CDR1 reads MDHEN; CDR2 reads SYDVKM. The CDR3 is 13 amino acids. The CDR3 nucleotides are TGTGCCGGCGGGACGGCGAACACCGGGGAGCTGTTTTTT. It is translated as CAGGTANTGELFF. Filled out from reference TRBV28 and TRBJ2-2, the complete variable domain reads DVKVTQSSRYLVKRTGEKVFLECVQDMDHENMFWYRQDPGLGLRLIYFSYDVKMKEKGDIPEGYSVSREKKERFSLILESASTNQTSMYLCAGGTANTGELFFGEGSRLTVL.

This chain links TRBV28 with TRBJ1-2; D might be TRBD1 (5 bases). The germline V gene has CDR1 MDHEN and CDR2 SYDVKM. The CDR3 length is 13 residues. Deletions cut 6 bases from V and 8 bases from J, with 16 bases between. CDR3 loop: CASSQEGMRGYTF. The CDR3 DNA follows: TGTGCCAGCAGCCAGGAGGGGATGAGGGGCTACACCTTC.

This chain uses TRBV7-9 with TRBJ2-2, with 13 bases fitting TRBD2. The germline gives CDR1 SEHNR, CDR2 FQNEAQ (reference sequence). V trimming: 6 bases; J trimming: 5 bases; junction bases outside the gene matches: 9. The CDR3 extends over 17 amino acids. CDR3 sequence reads: CASSTPGLAGRTGELFF. The CDR3 DNA sequence: TGTGCCAGCAGTACTCCGGGACTAGCGGGAAGGACCGGGGAGCTGTTTTTT.

V is TRBV4-3 and J is TRBJ2-1; TRBD2 matches 9 bases. The CDR3 sequence is 12 residues long. Germline V gene data show CDR1 as LGHNA and CDR2 as YSLEER. V gave up 1 base and J gave up 16 bases; unmatched junction bases: 5. The CDR3 loop is CASSQGQREVFF. For the CDR3, the DNA is TGCGCCAGCAGCCAAGGCCAGCGGGAGGTTTTCTTC.

V and J are TRBV7-2 and TRBJ2-1; D might be TRBD1 (6 bases). Germline-derived CDR1 and CDR2 are SGHTA and FQGNSA. V lost 3 bases to trimming and J lost 4 bases, with 10 bases between them. This CDR3 has 14 amino acids. CDR3 nucleotides: TGTGCCAGCAGCTTCATACAGGGATACAATGAGCAGTTCTTC. Protein sequence: CASSFIQGYNEQFF. The full variable domain, completed using reference TRBV7-2 and TRBJ2-1, is GAGVSQSPSNKVTEKGKDVELRCDPISGHTALYWYRQSLGQGLEFLIYFQGNSAPDKSGLPSDRFSAERTGGSVSTLTIQRTQQEDSAVYLCASSFIQGYNEQFFGPGTRLTVL.

With regard to this clone: Additional DNA sequences in this sample encode the identical CDR3. The V call is TRBV10-3, the J call TRBJ2-3; 9 nucleotides match TRBD2. V shed 6 bases and J 1 base; nucleotides not matched to a gene: 2. CDR1 and CDR2 from the germline V gene are ENHRY and SYGVKD. The CDR3 consists of 14 residues. The CDR3 region is CAISVAGGTDTQYF. DNA for the CDR3: TGTGCCATCAGCGTAGCGGGAGGCACAGATACGCAGTATTTT.

The rearrangement uses TRBV28 and TRBJ1-2; 7 bases are shared with TRBD1. V gave up 5 bases and J gave up 6 bases; unmatched junction bases: 12. This CDR3 has 15 residues. Germline V lookup: CDR1 MDHEN, CDR2 SYDVKM. DNA for the CDR3: TGTGCCAGCAGTAGCTCCGCAGGGGGATCGCATGGCTACACCTTC. It yields the protein CASSSSAGGSHGYTF.

The V and J genes are TRBV10-3 and TRBJ1-5; D unclear. Germline V CDR1 and CDR2: ENHRY, SYGVKD. Trimming left V 2 bases short and J 0 bases short, with 5 bases between. The CDR3 loop spans 14 amino acids. CDR3 residues: CAISETVSNQPQHF. The CDR3 nucleotides are TGTGCCATCAGTGAGACTGTTAGCAATCAGCCCCAGCATTTT.

CDR3 protein: CASSLLVGREGSLEQYF. DNA of the CDR3: TGCGCCAGCAGCCTCCTCGTCGGCCGGGAGGGCTCCCTCGAGCAGTACTTC. The rearrangement joins TRBV4-3 to TRBJ2-7; 8 nucleotides match TRBD2. V dropped 4 bases and J dropped 6; count of bases not matched to a gene: 17. This CDR3 is built from 17 residues. Germline CDR1 LGHNA, CDR2 YSLEER.

The chain combines TRBV28 with TRBJ2-1; a possible D gene is TRBD2 (6 bases). This CDR3 region has 17 residues. V was trimmed by 4 bases and J by 1 base, leaving 17 bases between them. CDR1 is MDHEN and CDR2 is SYDVKM in the germline V gene. The CDR3 DNA follows: TGTGCCAGCAGTTCTACGAGGGGTCGGGGGTCCTACAATGAGCAGTTCTTC. Protein product: CASSSTRGRGSYNEQFF.

The chain couples TRBV7-2 to TRBJ2-7; D gene ambiguous. The V gene lost 6 bases and the J gene lost 4 bases, with 19 bases spanning the gap. This CDR3 is 15 amino acids long. The V gene's germline CDR1 is SGHTA and CDR2 FQGNSA. CDR3 DNA sequence: TGTGCCAGCAGAGAGAACCTTGAGGTGGTATACGAGCAGTACTTC. Protein sequence: CASRENLEVVYEQYF.

V usage is TRBV12-3 or TRBV12-4 and J usage is TRBJ1-1; D perhaps matches TRBD1 (5 bases). V was clipped by 6 bases and J by 5 bases, with 7 bases between them. The CDR3 contains 11 residues. The CDR3 nucleotides are TGTGCCAGCAGGGGGCGTACTGAAGCTTTCTTT. The encoded protein is CASRGRTEAFF.

The chain recombines TRBV7-8 with TRBJ2-7; 10 positions match TRBD2. From germline, CDR1 is SGHVS and CDR2 FQNEAQ. This CDR3 contains 16 residues. With 7 bases clipped from V and 6 bases from J, the junction kept 15 bases outside the gene matches. CDR3 nucleotide sequence: TGTGCCAGCATACCATCGGGACTAGCGTTTTTCGGCGAGCAGTACTTC. It specifies CASIPSGLAFFGEQYF.

The chain carries TRBV19 and TRBJ2-7; perhaps TRBD1 as D (5 bases). The germline CDR1 and CDR2 sequences are LNHDA and SQIVND (reference sequence). Trimming removed 4 bases from V and 3 bases from J, with 10 bases in between. The CDR3 has 13 amino acids. In nucleotides, the CDR3 is TGTGCCAGTAGTAAACAGGTGTACTACGAGCAGTACTTC. This translates into CASSKQVYYEQYF.

This clone was seen a handful of times. At one of its ends the junction is not consistent with the germline gene, which may arise from a read error. The V and J genes are TRBV28 and TRBJ2-7; D not certain. CDR1 MDHEN and CDR2 SYDVKM come from the germline V gene. CDR3 size: 12 residues. As DNA, the CDR3 is TGTGCCAGCAGTTTGCAGTCCTTCGAGCAGTACTTC. Translated: CASSLQSFEQYF.

The chain employs TRBV18 and TRBJ2-7; TRBD1 might be the D (6 bases). V was pared by 7 bases and J by 0 bases, with 10 bases between. The CDR3 is 13 amino acids. CDR1 and CDR2 from the germline V gene are KGHSH and LQKENI. The CDR3 nucleotides read TGTGCCAGCTGTCCGACAGGCTCCTACGAGCAGTACTTC. It translates to CASCPTGSYEQYF.

The rearrangement links TRBV27 to TRBJ2-3, with D hard to call. The length of the CDR3 is 12 residues. Germline V CDR1 and CDR2: MNHEY, SMNVEV (reference sequence). The V gene lost 5 bases and the J gene lost 2 bases, with 5 bases spanning the gap. The CDR3 nucleotides are TGTGCCAGCAGTAGCAACACAGATACGCAGTATTTT. Protein product: CASSSNTDTQYF.

The V and J genes are TRBV9 and TRBJ1-2, with 10 bases fitting TRBD1. V dropped 2 bases and J dropped 3; count of bases not matched to a gene: 1. This CDR3 is 14 amino acids long. CDR1 and CDR2 from the germline V gene are SGDLS and YYNGEE. CDR3 DNA: TGTGCCAGCAGCGTCGGACAGGGGGACTATGGCTACACCTTC. Protein sequence: CASSVGQGDYGYTF. Combining the CDR3 with reference TRBV9 and TRBJ1-2 gives the whole variable domain DSGVTQTPKHLITATGQRVTLRCSPRSGDLSVYWYQQSLDQGLQFLIQYYNGEERAKGNILERFSAQQFPDLHSELNLSSLELGDSALYFCASSVGQGDYGYTFGSGTRLTVV.

V and J are TRBV5-1 and TRBJ2-3; 8 bases line up with TRBD2. Germline CDR1 reads SGHRS; CDR2 reads YFSETQ. The J segment lost 5 bases and the V segment lost 3 bases, leaving 8 bases of the junction unmatched. This CDR3 region has 15 residues. CDR3 nucleotide sequence: TGCGCCAGCAGCTACCTAGCGGGCCGCATAGATACGCAGTATTTT. Translated: CASSYLAGRIDTQYF.

The gene calls are TRBV18 and TRBJ2-7, with D possibly matching TRBD2 (5 bases). The V gene lost 3 bases and the J gene lost 3 bases, with 12 bases spanning the gap. This CDR3 has 14 residues. The germline CDR1 and CDR2 sequences are KGHSH and LQKENI. CDR3 coding DNA: TGTGCCAGCTCACCCCGACTAAGCCACTACGAGCAGTACTTC. This codes for CASSPRLSHYEQYF.

The genes are TRBV5-4 and TRBJ2-3; 8 bases agree with TRBD1. The junction had 8 bases not matched to a gene; V was cut back by 0 bases and J by 2 bases. The CDR3 has 17 amino acids. CDR1 and CDR2 (germline): SGHNT, YYREEE (reference sequence). The CDR3 loop reads CASSLGPQGQVTDTQYF. The CDR3 DNA sequence: TGTGCCAGCAGCTTGGGTCCCCAGGGACAGGTCACAGATACGCAGTATTTT.

This clone was detected only once. V gene TRBV18 combines with J gene TRBJ2-7; unclear D gene. The CDR3 is 15 residues long. CDR1 is KGHSH, CDR2 LQKENI, per germline. V was trimmed by 0 bases and J by 2 bases, leaving 11 bases between them. For the CDR3, the DNA is TGTGCCAGCTCACCACCGAACCGCCAGGCCTACGAGCAGTACTTC. It encodes CASSPPNRQAYEQYF.